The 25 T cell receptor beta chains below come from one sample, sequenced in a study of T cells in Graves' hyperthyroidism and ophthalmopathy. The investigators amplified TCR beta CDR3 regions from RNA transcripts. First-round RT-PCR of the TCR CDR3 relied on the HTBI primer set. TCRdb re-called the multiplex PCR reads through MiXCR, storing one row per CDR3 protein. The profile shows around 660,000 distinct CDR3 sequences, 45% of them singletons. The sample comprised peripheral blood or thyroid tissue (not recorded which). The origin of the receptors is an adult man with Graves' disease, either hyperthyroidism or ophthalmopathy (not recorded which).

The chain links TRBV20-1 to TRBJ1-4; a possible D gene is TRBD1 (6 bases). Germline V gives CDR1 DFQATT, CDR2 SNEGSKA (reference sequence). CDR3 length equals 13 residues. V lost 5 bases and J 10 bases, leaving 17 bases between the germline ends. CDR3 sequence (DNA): TGCAGTGCTGGAACGAACAGGGCCGTAAAACTGTTTTTT. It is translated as CSAGTNRAVKLFF.

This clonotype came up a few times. Here the CDR3 DNA reads TGTGCCAGCAACCGAAAAAGGATGGGGACGTCCTTCATGAACACTGAAGCTTTCTTT. This sequence encodes CASNRKRMGTSFMNTEAFF. The chain employs TRBV7-9 and TRBJ1-1; D possibly corresponds to TRBD1 (5 bases). Trimming pared 7 bases from V and 0 bases from J, leaving 27 bases between. The CDR3 has 19 amino acids. From germline, CDR1 is SEHNR and CDR2 FQNEAQ (reference sequence). Complete variable domain (other parts from reference TRBV7-9 and TRBJ1-1): DTGVSQNPRHKITKRGQNVTFRCDPISEHNRLYWYRQTLGQGPEFLTYFQNEAQLEKSRLLSDRFSAERPKGSFSTLEIQRTEQGDSAMYLCASNRKRMGTSFMNTEAFFGQGTRLTVV.

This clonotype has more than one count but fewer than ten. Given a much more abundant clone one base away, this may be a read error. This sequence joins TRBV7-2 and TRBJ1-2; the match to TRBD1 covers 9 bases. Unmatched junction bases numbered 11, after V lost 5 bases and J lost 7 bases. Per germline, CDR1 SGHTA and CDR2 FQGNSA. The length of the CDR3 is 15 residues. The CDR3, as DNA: TGTGCCAGCAGCCCGGGACAGGGAGGTGTTGGTGGCTACACCTTC. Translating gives CASSPGQGGVGGYTF. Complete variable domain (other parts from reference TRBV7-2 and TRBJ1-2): GAGVSQSPSNKVTEKGKDVELRCDPISGHTALYWYRQSLGQGLEFLIYFQGNSAPDKSGLPSDRFSAERTGGSVSTLTIQRTQQEDSAVYLCASSPGQGGVGGYTFGSGTRLTVV.

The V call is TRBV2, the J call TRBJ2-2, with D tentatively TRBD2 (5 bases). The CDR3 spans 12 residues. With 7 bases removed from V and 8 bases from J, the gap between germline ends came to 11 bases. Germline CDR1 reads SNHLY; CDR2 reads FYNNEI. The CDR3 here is CASTIGIGELFF. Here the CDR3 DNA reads TGTGCCAGCACTATCGGGATTGGGGAGCTGTTTTTT.

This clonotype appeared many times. The chain's CDR3 is CSVETHGKYGYTF. In DNA, the CDR3 is TGCAGCGTTGAAACCCACGGAAAATATGGCTACACCTTC. V usage is TRBV29-1 and J usage is TRBJ1-2; D unclear. The germline V gene has CDR1 SQVTM and CDR2 ANQGSEA. V lost 2 bases and J 5 bases, leaving 12 bases between the germline ends. The CDR3 has 13 amino acids.

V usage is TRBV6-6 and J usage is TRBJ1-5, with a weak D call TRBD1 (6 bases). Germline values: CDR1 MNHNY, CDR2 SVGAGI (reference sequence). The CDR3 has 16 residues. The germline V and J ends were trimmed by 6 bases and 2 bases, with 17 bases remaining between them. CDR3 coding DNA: TGTGCCAGCAGCGTAGGGGCGGGGGCGGGCAATCAGCCCCAGCATTTT. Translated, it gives CASSVGAGAGNQPQHF.

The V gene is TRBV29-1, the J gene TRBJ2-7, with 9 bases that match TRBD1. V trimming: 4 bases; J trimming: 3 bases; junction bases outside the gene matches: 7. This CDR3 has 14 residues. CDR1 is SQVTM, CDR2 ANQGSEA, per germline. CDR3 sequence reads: CSVGVETGGYEQYF. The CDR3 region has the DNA TGCAGCGTTGGCGTGGAGACAGGGGGCTACGAGCAGTACTTC.

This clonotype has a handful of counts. CDR3 in amino acids: CASSQGGGGGTGELFF. CDR3 nucleotide sequence: TGTGCCAGCAGCCAGGGAGGCGGGGGCGGCACCGGGGAGCTGTTTTTT. The chain has TRBV7-9 and TRBJ2-2; maybe TRBD2 (7 bases). The V end lost 5 bases, the J end lost 4 bases, and 17 bases lay between the germline ends. The germline gives CDR1 SEHNR, CDR2 FQNEAQ (reference sequence). This CDR3 spans 16 amino acids.

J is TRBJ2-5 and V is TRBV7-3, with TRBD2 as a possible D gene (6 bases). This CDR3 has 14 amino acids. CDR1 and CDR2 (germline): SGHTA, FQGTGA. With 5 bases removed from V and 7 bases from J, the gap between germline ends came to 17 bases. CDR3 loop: CASSPVGGWGTQYF. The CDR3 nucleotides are TGTGCCAGCAGCCCTGTTGGGGGGTGGGGGACCCAGTACTTC.

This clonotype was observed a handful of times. As DNA, the CDR3 is TGTGCCAGCAGTCGGAACAGGGGGGGGGGTGAAAAACTGTTTTTT. Its translation: CASSRNRGGGEKLFF. The chain joins TRBV6-5 to TRBJ1-4; 8 nucleotides line up with TRBD1. The CDR3 length is 15 residues. V shed 5 bases and J 7 bases; nucleotides not matched to a gene: 9. The germline CDR1 and CDR2 sequences are MNHEY and SVGAGI.

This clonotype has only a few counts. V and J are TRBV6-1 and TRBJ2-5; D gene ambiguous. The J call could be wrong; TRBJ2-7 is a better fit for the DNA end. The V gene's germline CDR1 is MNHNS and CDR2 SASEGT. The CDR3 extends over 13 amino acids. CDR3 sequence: CASSEEQSYEQYF. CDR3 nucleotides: TGTGCCAGCAGTGAAGAGCAGTCCTACGAGCAGTACTTC.

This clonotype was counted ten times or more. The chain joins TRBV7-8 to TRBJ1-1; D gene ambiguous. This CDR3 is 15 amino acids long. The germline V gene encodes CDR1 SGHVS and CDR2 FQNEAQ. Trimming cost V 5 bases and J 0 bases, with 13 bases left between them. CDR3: CASSLRAGLNTEAFF. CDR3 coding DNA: TGTGCCAGCAGCCTAAGGGCAGGACTGAACACTGAAGCTTTCTTT.

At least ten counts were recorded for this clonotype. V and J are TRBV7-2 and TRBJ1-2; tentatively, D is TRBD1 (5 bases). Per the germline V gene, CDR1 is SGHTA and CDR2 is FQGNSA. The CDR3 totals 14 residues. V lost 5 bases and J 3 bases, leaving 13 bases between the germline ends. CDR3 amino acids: CASSPETRDYGYTF. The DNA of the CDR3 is TGTGCCAGCAGCCCGGAGACCAGGGACTATGGCTACACCTTC.

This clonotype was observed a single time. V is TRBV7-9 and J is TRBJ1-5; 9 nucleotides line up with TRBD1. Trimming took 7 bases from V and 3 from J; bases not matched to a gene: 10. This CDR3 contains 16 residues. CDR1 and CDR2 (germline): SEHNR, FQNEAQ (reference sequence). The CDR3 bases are TGTGCCAGCACTACAAGAGGACAGGGGCTCAATCAGCCCCAGCATTTT. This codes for CASTTRGQGLNQPQHF.

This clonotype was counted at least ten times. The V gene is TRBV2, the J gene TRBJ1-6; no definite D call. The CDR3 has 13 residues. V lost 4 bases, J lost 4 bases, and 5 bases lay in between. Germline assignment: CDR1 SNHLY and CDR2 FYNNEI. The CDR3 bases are TGTGCCAGCAGTGGTACATATAATTCACCCCTCCACTTT. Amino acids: CASSGTYNSPLHF.

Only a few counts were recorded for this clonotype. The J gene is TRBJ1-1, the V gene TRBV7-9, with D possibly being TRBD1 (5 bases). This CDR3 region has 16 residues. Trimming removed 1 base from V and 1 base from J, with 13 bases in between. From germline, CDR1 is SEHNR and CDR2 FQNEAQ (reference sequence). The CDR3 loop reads CASSLGGGARNTEAFF. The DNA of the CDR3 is TGTGCCAGCAGCTTAGGCGGGGGAGCACGGAACACTGAAGCTTTCTTT.

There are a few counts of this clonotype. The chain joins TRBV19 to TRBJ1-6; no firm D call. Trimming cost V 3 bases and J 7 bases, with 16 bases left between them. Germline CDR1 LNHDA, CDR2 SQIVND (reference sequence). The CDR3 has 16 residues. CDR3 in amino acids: CASSMETGVGNSPLHF. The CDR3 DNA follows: TGTGCCAGTAGTATGGAAACGGGCGTTGGGAATTCACCCCTCCACTTT.

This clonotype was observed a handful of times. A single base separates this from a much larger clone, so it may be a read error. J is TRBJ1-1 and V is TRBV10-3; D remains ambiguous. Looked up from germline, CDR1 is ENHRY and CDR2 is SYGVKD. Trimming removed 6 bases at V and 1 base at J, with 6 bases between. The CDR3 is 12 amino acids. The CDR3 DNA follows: TGTGCCATCAGAGGCAGGAACACTGAAGCTTTCTTT. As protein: CAIRGRNTEAFF.

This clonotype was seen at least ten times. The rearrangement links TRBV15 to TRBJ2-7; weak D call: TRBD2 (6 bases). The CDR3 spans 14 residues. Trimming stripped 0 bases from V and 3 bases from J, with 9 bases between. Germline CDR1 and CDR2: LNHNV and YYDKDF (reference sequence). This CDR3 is CATSRDYGGYEQYF. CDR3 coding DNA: TGTGCCACCAGCAGAGATTACGGGGGCTACGAGCAGTACTTC.

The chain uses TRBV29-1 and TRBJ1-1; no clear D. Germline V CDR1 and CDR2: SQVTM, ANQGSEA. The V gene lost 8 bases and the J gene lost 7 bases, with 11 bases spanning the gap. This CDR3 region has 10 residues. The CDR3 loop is CSMVTGEAFF. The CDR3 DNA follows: TGCAGCATGGTGACGGGTGAAGCTTTCTTT.

CDR3 coding DNA: TGCGCCAGCGGCCCGGCCCAGTACTTC. Translation: CASGPAQYF. V gene TRBV5-1 combines with J gene TRBJ2-5; D is unclear. With 7 bases removed from V and 9 bases from J, the gap between germline ends came to 7 bases. The germline gives CDR1 SGHRS, CDR2 YFSETQ. The length of the CDR3 is 9 residues.

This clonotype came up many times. The CDR3 nucleotides are TGTGCCAGCAGCCGAGGGGGCACTGAAGCTTTCTTT. This encodes CASSRGGTEAFF. The V call is TRBV7-9, the J call TRBJ1-1, with D maybe TRBD1 (6 bases). The CDR3 is 12 residues long. V was trimmed by 5 bases and J by 4 bases, leaving 8 bases between them. Germline CDR1 reads SEHNR; CDR2 reads FQNEAQ (reference sequence). Full variable domain (outside the CDR3, taken from reference TRBV7-9 and TRBJ1-1): DTGVSQNPRHKITKRGQNVTFRCDPISEHNRLYWYRQTLGQGPEFLTYFQNEAQLEKSRLLSDRFSAERPKGSFSTLEIQRTEQGDSAMYLCASSRGGTEAFFGQGTRLTVV.

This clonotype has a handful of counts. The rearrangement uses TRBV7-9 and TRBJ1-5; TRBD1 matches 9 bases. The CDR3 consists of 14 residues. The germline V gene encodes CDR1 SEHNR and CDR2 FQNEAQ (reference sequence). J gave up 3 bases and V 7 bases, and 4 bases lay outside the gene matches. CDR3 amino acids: CASKGDRANQPQHF. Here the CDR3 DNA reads TGTGCCAGCAAGGGGGACAGGGCCAATCAGCCCCAGCATTTT.

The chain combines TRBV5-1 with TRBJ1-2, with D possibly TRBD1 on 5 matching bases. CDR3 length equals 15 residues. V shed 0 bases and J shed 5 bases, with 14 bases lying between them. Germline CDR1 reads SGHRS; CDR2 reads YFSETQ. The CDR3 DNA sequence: TGCGCCAGCAGCTTGGAAGGCCCAGGGCTTTATGGCTACACCTTC. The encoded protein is CASSLEGPGLYGYTF.

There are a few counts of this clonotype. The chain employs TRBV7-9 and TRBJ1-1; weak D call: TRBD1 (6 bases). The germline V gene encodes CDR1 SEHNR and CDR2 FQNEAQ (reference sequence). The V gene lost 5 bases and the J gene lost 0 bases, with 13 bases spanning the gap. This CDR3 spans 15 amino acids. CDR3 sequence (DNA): TGTGCCAGCAGCGCGACAGGCGGGGTGAACACTGAAGCTTTCTTT. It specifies CASSATGGVNTEAFF.